The next 12 T cell receptor beta chains were all read from a single sample in a study of blood T cell repertoires in COVID-19. Profiled with immunoSEQ multiplex PCR; TCRdb holds only in-frame clones, not every one. The sample has around 200,000 clones; over 80% are singletons. The source material was peripheral blood. These receptor sequences come from a woman in her 40s with COVID-19, enrolled during active disease.

The chain is built from TRBV6-5 and TRBJ2-3; a weak D match, TRBD2 (6 bases). Looked up from germline, CDR1 is MNHEY and CDR2 is SVGAGI. This CDR3 has 13 residues. V was cut by 8 bases and J by 6 bases, with 15 bases left in between. The CDR3 is CASLAGKDDTQYF. CDR3 nucleotides: TGTGCCAGCCTCGCGGGGAAAGATGATACGCAGTATTTT.

The chain links TRBV14 to TRBJ1-4; D is uncertain. The length of the CDR3 is 15 residues. Germline values: CDR1 SGHDN, CDR2 FVKESK. Deletions cut 1 base from V and 8 bases from J, with 14 bases between. Here the CDR3 DNA reads TGTGCCAGCAGCCAAGGTGGCCTCCGGGAAGAAAAACTGTTTTTT. It yields the protein CASSQGGLREEKLFF.

This clone appeared a single time. V and J are TRBV24-1 and TRBJ2-5; no clear D. CDR3 size: 13 residues. Trimming left V 2 bases short and J 5 bases short, with 8 bases between. CDR1 and CDR2 (germline): KGHDR, SFDVKD. The CDR3 is CATSDSSAETQYF. The CDR3, as DNA: TGTGCCACCAGTGATTCAAGCGCTGAGACCCAGTACTTC.

The chain carries TRBV19 and TRBJ1-1, with a weak D call TRBD1 (5 bases). CDR1 LNHDA and CDR2 SQIVND come from the germline V gene (reference sequence). The CDR3 extends over 15 amino acids. The V and J ends lost 4 bases and 6 bases respectively, with 18 bases between them. The CDR3 reads CASSNPLPRAPEAFF. Here the CDR3 DNA reads TGTGCCAGTAGTAATCCCCTCCCCAGGGCCCCTGAAGCTTTCTTT.

The chain is built from TRBV3-1 (or the pseudogene TRBV3-2) and TRBJ1-5; weak D call: TRBD1 (6 bases). CDR3 length: 15 amino acids. CDR1 and CDR2 (germline): LGHDT, YNNKEL (reference sequence). V shed 1 base and J shed 4 bases, with 11 bases lying between them. The CDR3 reads CASSQGRQGNQPQHF. The CDR3 nucleotides are TGTGCCAGCAGCCAAGGTCGGCAGGGGAATCAGCCCCAGCATTTT.

The chain couples TRBV6-6 to TRBJ2-1, with TRBD2 matching over 10 bases. The CDR3 is 20 amino acids. V shed 5 bases and J 4 bases; nucleotides not matched to a gene: 20. Per the germline V gene, CDR1 is MNHNY and CDR2 is SVGAGI (reference sequence). The CDR3 is CASSPLGGSPGTSAYNEQFF. In nucleotides, the CDR3 is TGTGCCAGCAGTCCCTTAGGGGGAAGCCCCGGGACTAGCGCATACAATGAGCAGTTCTTC.

This clone was seen just once. V and J are TRBV6-5 and TRBJ1-2; D uncertain. With 0 bases removed from V and 4 bases from J, the gap between germline ends came to 6 bases. This CDR3 contains 13 residues. Germline V gives CDR1 MNHEY, CDR2 SVGAGI. The CDR3 sequence is CASSYSAAYGYTF. CDR3 bases: TGTGCCAGCAGTTACTCTGCGGCCTATGGCTACACCTTC.

This clone has a single count. The chain combines TRBV28 with TRBJ1-1; D possibly corresponds to TRBD1 (5 bases). This CDR3 has 16 amino acids. Germline V lookup: CDR1 MDHEN, CDR2 SYDVKM. The V and J ends lost 2 bases and 3 bases respectively, with 16 bases between them. This CDR3 is CASSLGAKLFYTEAFF. The DNA for the CDR3 is TGTGCCAGCAGTTTAGGGGCGAAACTCTTTTACACTGAAGCTTTCTTT. The entire variable domain, with the rest obtained from reference TRBV28 and TRBJ1-1, is as follows: DVKVTQSSRYLVKRTGEKVFLECVQDMDHENMFWYRQDPGLGLRLIYFSYDVKMKEKGDIPEGYSVSREKKERFSLILESASTNQTSMYLCASSLGAKLFYTEAFFGQGTRLTVV.

The chain's CDR3 is CASTARVRGRPYNSPLHF. CDR3 in DNA: TGTGCCAGTACCGCGCGCGTCAGGGGGCGCCCCTATAATTCACCCCTCCACTTT. The rearrangement uses TRBV19 and TRBJ1-6; 8 bases match TRBD1. V trimming: 7 bases; J trimming: 2 bases; junction bases outside the gene matches: 13. The CDR3 covers 18 residues. Germline V gives CDR1 LNHDA, CDR2 SQIVND (reference sequence).

About this clone itself: One end of the junction does not line up with germline, which may come from a read error. The chain recombines TRBV7-7 with TRBJ2-5; perhaps TRBD2 as D (6 bases). The germline V gene has CDR1 SSHAT and CDR2 FNYEAQ (reference sequence). CDR3 length: 19 amino acids. The CDR3: CASSLAFSFTPTGGETQYF. The CDR3 nucleotides are TGTGCTAGCAGCTTAGCTTTTTCCTTCACACCCACCGGGGGAGAGACCCAGTACTTC.

CDR3 amino acids: CASSRLNTEAFF. Written as DNA, the CDR3 is TGTGCCAGCAGTCGTTTGAACACTGAAGCTTTCTTT. The chain links TRBV2 to TRBJ1-1, with no clear D. V lost 5 bases to trimming and J lost 0 bases, with 4 bases between them. Germline V gene sequence: CDR1 SNHLY, CDR2 FYNNEI. This CDR3 has 12 residues.

This clone was detected once. The rearrangement joins TRBV7-9 to TRBJ2-1; maybe TRBD2 (6 bases). V lost 5 bases, J lost 5 bases, and 10 bases lay in between. The CDR3 runs to 13 residues. Germline V gives CDR1 SEHNR, CDR2 FQNEAQ (reference sequence). The CDR3 nucleotides are TGTGCCAGCAGCCCCCGGACTAACAATGAGCAGTTCTTC. This gives the protein CASSPRTNNEQFF.